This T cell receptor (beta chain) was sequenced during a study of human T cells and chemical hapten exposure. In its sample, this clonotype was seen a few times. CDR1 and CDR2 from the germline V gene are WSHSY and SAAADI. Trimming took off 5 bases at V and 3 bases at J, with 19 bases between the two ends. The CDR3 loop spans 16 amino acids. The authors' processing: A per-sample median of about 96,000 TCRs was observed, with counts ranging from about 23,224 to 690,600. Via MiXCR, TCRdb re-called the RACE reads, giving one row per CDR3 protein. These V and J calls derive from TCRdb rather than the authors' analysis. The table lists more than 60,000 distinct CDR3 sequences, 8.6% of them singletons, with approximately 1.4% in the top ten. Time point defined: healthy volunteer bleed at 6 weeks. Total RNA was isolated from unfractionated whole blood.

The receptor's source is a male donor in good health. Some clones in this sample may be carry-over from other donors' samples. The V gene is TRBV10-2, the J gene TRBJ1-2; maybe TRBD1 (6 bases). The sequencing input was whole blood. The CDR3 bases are TGCGCCAGCAGTTCCTGGGATAACAGGGAATACTATGGCTACACCTTC. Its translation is CASSSWDNREYYGYTF.